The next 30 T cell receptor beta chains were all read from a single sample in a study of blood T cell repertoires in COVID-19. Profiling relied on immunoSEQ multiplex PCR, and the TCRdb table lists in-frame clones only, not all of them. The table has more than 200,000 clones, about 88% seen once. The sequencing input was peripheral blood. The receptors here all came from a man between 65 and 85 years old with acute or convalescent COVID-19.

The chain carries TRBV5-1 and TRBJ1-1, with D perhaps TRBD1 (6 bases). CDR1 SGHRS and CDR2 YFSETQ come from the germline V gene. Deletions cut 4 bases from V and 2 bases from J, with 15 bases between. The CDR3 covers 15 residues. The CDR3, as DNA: TGCGCCAGCAGCCCAGGACAGACTCACAACACTGAAGCTTTCTTT. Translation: CASSPGQTHNTEAFF.

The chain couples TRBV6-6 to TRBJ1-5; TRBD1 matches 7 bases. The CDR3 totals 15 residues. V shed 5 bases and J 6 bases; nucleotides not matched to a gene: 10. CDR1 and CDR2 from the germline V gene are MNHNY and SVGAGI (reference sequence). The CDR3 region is CASSLGTDLRQPQHF. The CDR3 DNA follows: TGTGCCAGCAGTCTCGGGACAGACCTACGTCAGCCCCAGCATTTT.

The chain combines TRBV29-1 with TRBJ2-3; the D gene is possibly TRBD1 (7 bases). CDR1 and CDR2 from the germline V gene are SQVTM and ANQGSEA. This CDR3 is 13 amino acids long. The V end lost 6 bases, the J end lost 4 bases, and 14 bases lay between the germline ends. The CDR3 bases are TGCAGCGTCGAGCAGGGGGGCCCAGATACGCAGTATTTT. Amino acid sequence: CSVEQGGPDTQYF.

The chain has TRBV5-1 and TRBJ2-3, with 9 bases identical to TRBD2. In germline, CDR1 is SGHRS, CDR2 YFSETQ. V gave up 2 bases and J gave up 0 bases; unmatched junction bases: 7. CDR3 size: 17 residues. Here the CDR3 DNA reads TGCGCCAGCAGCTTCCGTCCTCTAGCGGGAAGCACAGATACGCAGTATTTT. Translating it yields CASSFRPLAGSTDTQYF.

In DNA, the CDR3 is TGTGCCAGCAGTTTGACAGGGGGTTACACCGGGGAGCTGTTTTTT. It yields the protein CASSLTGGYTGELFF. V is TRBV28 and J is TRBJ2-2, with 9 bases aligning to TRBD1. This CDR3 is 15 amino acids long. V gave up 3 bases and J gave up 3 bases; unmatched junction bases: 2. Germline CDR1 is MDHEN and CDR2 is SYDVKM.

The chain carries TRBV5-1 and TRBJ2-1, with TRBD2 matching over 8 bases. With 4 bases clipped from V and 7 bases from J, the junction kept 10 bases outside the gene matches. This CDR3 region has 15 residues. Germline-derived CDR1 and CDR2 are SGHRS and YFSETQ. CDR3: CASSPGLVEANEQFF. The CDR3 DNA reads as TGCGCCAGCAGCCCGGGACTAGTAGAGGCGAATGAGCAGTTCTTC.

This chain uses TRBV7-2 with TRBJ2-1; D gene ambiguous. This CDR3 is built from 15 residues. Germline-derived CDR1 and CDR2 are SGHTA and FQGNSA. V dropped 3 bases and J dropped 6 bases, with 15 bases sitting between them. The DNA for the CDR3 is TGTGCCAGCAGCTTCACGCGACGCGGTGGCAATGAGCAGTTCTTC. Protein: CASSFTRRGGNEQFF.

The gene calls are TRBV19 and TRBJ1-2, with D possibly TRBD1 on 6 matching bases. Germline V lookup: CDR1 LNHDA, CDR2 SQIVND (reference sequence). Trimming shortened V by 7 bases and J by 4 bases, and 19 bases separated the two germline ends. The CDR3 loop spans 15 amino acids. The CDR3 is CASKGDVSRGYGYTF. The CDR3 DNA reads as TGTGCCAGTAAGGGGGATGTCTCCCGGGGCTATGGCTACACCTTC.

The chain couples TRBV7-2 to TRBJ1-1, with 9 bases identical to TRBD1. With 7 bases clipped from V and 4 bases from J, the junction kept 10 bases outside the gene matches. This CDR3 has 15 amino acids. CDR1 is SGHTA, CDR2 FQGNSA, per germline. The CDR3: CASTLRQGGGTEAFF. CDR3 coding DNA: TGTGCCAGCACCCTACGACAGGGGGGAGGCACTGAAGCTTTCTTT.

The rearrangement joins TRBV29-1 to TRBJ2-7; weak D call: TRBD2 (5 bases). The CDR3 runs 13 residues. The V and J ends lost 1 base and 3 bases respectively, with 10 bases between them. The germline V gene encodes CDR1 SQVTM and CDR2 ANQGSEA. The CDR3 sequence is CSVEGGRFYEQYF. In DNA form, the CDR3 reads TGCAGCGTTGAAGGTGGGAGATTCTACGAGCAGTACTTC.

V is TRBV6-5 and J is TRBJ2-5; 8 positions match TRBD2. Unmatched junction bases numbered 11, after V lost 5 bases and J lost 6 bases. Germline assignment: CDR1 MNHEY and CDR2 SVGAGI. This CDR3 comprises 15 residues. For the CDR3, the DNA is TGTGCCAGCAGTCCTGGGGCGGGAGGTAGGAAGACCCAGTACTTC. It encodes CASSPGAGGRKTQYF.

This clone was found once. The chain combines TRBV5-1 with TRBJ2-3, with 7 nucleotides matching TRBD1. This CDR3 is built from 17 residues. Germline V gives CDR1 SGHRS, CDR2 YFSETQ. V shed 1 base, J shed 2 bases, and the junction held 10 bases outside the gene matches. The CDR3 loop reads CASSLSGTAQNTDTQYF. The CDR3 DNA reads TGCGCCAGCAGCTTGTCAGGGACAGCTCAAAACACAGATACGCAGTATTTT.

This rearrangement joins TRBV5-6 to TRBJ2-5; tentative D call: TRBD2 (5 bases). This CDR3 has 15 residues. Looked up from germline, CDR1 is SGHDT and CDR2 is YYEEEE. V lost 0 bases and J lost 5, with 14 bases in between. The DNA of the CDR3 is TGTGCCAGCAGCTTGGTGGGCCGGACTGCCGAGACCCAGTACTTC. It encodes CASSLVGRTAETQYF.

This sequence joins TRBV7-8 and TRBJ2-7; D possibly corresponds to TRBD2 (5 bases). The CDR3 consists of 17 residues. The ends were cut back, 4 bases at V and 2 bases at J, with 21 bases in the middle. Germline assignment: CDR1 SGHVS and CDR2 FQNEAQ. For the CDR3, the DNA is TGTGCCAGCAGCTCCCGGGATACGTGGGAGTGGGCCTACGAGCAGTACTTC. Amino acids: CASSSRDTWEWAYEQYF.

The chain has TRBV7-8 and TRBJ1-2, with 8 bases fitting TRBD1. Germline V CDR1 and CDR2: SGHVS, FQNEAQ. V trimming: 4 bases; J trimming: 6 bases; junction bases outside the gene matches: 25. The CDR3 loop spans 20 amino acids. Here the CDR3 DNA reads TGTGCCAGCAGCTCAGACCTGTTGGGGGGGACAGGACGAGAGATTGATGGCTACACCTTC. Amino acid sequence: CASSSDLLGGTGREIDGYTF.

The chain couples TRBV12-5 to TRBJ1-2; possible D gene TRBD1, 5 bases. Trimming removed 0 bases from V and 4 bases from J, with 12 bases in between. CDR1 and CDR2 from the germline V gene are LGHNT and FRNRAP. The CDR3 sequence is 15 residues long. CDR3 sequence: CASGLVLGGAYGYTF. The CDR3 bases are TGTGCTAGTGGTTTGGTACTGGGGGGAGCCTATGGCTACACCTTC.

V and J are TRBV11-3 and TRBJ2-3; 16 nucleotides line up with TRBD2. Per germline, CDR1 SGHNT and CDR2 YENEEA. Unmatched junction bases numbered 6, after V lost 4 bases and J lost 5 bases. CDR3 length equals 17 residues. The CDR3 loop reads CASSSGTSGRAGDTQYF. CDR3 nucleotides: TGTGCCAGCAGCTCCGGGACTAGCGGGAGGGCCGGAGATACGCAGTATTTT.

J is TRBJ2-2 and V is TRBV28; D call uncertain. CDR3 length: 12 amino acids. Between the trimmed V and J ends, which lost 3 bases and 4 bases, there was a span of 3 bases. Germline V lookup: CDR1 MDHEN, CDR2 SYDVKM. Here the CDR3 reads CASSFSTGELFF. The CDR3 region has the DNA TGTGCCAGCAGTTTTAGCACCGGGGAGCTGTTTTTT.

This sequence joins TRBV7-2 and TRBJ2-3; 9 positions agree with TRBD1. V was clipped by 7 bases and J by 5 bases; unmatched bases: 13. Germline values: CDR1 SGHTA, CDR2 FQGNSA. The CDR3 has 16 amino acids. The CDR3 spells CASTLQGAIEIDTQYF. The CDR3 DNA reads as TGTGCCAGCACCCTACAGGGGGCCATAGAAATAGATACGCAGTATTTT.

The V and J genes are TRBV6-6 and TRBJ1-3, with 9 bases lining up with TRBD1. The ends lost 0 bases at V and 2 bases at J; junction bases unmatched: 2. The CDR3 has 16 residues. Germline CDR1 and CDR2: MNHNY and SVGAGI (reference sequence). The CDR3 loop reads CASSYSTGGTGNTIYF. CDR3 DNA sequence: TGTGCCAGCAGTTACTCGACAGGGGGTACTGGAAACACCATATATTTT.

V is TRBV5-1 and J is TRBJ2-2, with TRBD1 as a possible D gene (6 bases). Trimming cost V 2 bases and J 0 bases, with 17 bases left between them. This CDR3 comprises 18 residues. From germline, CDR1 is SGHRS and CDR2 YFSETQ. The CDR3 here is CASSLRTRTVTNTGELFF. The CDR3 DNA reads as TGCGCCAGCAGCTTAAGGACCCGGACAGTCACGAACACCGGGGAGCTGTTTTTT.

CDR3 amino acids: CASSGLAGIEQYF. The CDR3 DNA reads as TGTGCCAGCTCAGGACTAGCGGGTATAGAGCAGTACTTC. The chain joins TRBV18 to TRBJ2-7; 11 positions match TRBD2. The CDR3 contains 13 residues. Per germline, CDR1 KGHSH and CDR2 LQKENI. V was clipped by 5 bases and J by 7 bases; unmatched bases: 4.

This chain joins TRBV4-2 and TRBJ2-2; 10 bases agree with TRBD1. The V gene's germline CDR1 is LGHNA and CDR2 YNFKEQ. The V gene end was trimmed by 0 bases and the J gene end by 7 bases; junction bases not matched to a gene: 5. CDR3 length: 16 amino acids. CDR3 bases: TGTGCCAGCAGCCAAGATGGGACAGGGGTCGGCGGGGAGCTGTTTTTT. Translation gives CASSQDGTGVGGELFF.

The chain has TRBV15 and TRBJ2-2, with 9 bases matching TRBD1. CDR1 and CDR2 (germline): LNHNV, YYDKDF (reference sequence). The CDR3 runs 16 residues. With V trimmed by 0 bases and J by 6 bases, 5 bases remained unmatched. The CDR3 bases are TGTGCCACCAGCAGAGAACGGGACAGGGTTGCCGGGGAGCTGTTTTTT. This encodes CATSRERDRVAGELFF.

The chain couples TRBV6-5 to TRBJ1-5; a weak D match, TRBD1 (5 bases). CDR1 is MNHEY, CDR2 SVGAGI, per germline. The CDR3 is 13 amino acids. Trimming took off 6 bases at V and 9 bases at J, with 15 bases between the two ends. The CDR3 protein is CASSLVLGGPQHF. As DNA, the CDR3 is TGTGCCAGCAGCCTTGTGCTCGGGGGGCCCCAGCATTTT.

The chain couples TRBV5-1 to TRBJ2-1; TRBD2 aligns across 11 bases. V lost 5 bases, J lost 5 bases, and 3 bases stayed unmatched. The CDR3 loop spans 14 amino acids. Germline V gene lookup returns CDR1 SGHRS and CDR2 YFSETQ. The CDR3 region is CASSPTSGNNEQFF. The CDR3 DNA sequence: TGCGCCAGCAGTCCGACTAGCGGGAACAATGAGCAGTTCTTC. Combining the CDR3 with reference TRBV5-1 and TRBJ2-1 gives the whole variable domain KAGVTQTPRYLIKTRGQQVTLSCSPISGHRSVSWYQQTPGQGLQFLFEYFSETQRNKGNFPGRFSGRQFSNSRSEMNVSTLELGDSALYLCASSPTSGNNEQFFGPGTRLTVL.

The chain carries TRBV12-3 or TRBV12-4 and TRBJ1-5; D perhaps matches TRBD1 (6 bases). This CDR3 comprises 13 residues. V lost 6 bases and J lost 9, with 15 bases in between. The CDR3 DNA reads TGTGCCAGCAGGGAAACAGGGATGGGGCCCCAGCATTTT. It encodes CASRETGMGPQHF.

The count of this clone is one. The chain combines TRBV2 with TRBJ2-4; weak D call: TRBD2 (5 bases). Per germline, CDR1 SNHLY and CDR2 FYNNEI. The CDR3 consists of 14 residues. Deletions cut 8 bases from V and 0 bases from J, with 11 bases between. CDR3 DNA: TGTGCCAGCGGATTGAGGGAAGCCAAAAACATTCAGTACTTC. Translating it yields CASGLREAKNIQYF. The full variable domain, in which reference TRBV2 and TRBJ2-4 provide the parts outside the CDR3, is EPEVTQTPSHQVTQMGQEVILRCVPISNHLYFYWYRQILGQKVEFLVSFYNNEISEKSEIFDDQFSVERPDGSNFTLKIRSTKLEDSAMYFCASGLREAKNIQYFGAGTRLSVL.

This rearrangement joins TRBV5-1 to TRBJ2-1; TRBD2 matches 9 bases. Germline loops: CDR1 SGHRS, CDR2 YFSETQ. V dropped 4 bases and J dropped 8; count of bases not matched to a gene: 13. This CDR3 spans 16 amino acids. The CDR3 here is CASSPRLAARRDEQFF. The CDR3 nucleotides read TGCGCCAGCAGCCCAAGACTAGCGGCACGGAGAGATGAGCAGTTCTTC.

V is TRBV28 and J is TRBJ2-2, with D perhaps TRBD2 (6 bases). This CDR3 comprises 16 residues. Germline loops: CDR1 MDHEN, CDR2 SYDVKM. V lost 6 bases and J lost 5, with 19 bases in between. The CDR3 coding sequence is TGTGCCAGCAGCCGACATGGGGGGTCCAAAACCGGGGAGCTGTTTTTT. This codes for CASSRHGGSKTGELFF.